The source of this TCR beta chain is a study of cytomegalovirus exposure and HLA in healthy donors (dated by TCRdb to the late 2010s). Background on the whole study: According to an earlier analysis of several hundred of the donors, about 190 million T cells yielded 90 million to 130 million unique TCR beta sequences and approximately 300 Gb of sequence data. Class I and class II HLA loci were covered by the typing at four-digit resolution. An earlier analysis of 500 to 650 of the donors applied high-throughput TCR beta sequencing to assess whether each TCR beta V gene segment acted as functional or pseudogenic. Alongside the repertoire data, information on donor age, sex, ethnicity and CMV serostatus was compiled. Every discovery cohort repertoire had been produced on one sequencing platform. The study was designed to test whether signatures of past pathogen exposure could be identified by cataloging public T cell receptors. A later analysis re-analyzed previously published TCR beta repertoires from 650 to 800 donors and added high-resolution HLA genotyping to study TCR occurrence patterns. The study profiled the T cell repertoires of 666 subjects by immunosequencing and related them to cytomegalovirus serostatus. To predict cytomegalovirus infection status, the study brought together high-throughput TCR immunosequencing, statistical association of individual TCRs with disease status, and machine learning. Among roughly 400 genotyped donors of the cohort, an average of about 240,000 unique TCR beta nucleotide sequences were sequenced per donor, around 20% of them non-productive. The number of typed donors differed by locus: roughly 629-640 for A, B, C, DRB1 and DQB1; 522 for DQA1; 606 for DPA1; and some 450 for DPB1. An early release covering roughly 640 HLA-typed donors comprised about 300 gigabases of sequencing data and 65 million to 100 million unique TCR sequences. In a later genetic analysis, genome-wide SNP genotypes for about 65% of the 666 donors were used, and that subset was treated as a discovery cohort. Because of strong linkage in the cohort, four or five DR-DQ haplotypes were treated as single units for association and clustering. Along with the approximately 670-subject first cohort, a separate validation cohort of over 90 different subjects was used. Among the roughly 380 genotyped donors, around 81% belonged to the genetic ancestry cluster associated with self-reported Caucasian donors. In the later analysis, no new phenotypic data were used to find candidate immune exposures; instead, reliance was placed on TCR beta sequences and their occurrence across donors. Points the paper makes about the study in general: Presence/absence analyses assumed roughly uniform sequencing depth across donors, an assumption that may not hold. In an earlier analysis of about 600 of the donors, most TCR beta V segments appeared in productive rearrangements about 90% or about 30% of the time, broadly matching IMGT annotations. When HLA alleles, especially DR and DQ, strongly co-occurred, TCR associations were difficult to assign to individual alleles. A further reported finding was that TCR beta sequences accurately predicted the HLA-A and HLA-B alleles for most subjects in the first cohort. A later genetic analysis reported fewer N-insertions in productive TCRs among donors in an Asian-associated ancestry cluster than the approximately 700-donor mean. HLA typing was unavailable for some donors at each locus, so association tests used only the typed subset. The authors suggested that the approach could potentially be extended to other disease states and immunological phenotypes. In a later analysis, TCR association rates were found to vary across HLA loci, with the most associated TCRs seen for DRB1 alleles and the fewest for HLA-C alleles. Correlated functional status among segregating V segments might reflect linkage disequilibrium, but an unknown experimental factor could not be ruled out. In a later analysis, about 17,000 TCR beta sequences were associated with specific HLA alleles at a false discovery rate of 0.05. Most TCR sequences were seen in very few donors, while some public TCRs were found in many individuals. Cytomegalovirus status was reported to be diagnosed by the classifier with high specificity and sensitivity in both the original and validation cohorts. In vitro tests confirmed that three of the cytomegalovirus-associated TCR beta chains recognize cytomegalovirus antigens. The study listed 164 TCR beta chains as associated with cytomegalovirus. The only immune exposure information available for the cohort was CMV serostatus. According to a later analysis, parvovirus B19, influenza, CMV and Epstein-Barr virus appeared linked to several top co-occurrence clusters. The sequencing pipeline was judged likely to have produced a cluster of highly shared sequence variants as a technical artifact. An association between a missense DCLRE1C variant and V-gene and J-gene trimming of TCR beta chains was found in a later genetic analysis and replicated in an independent cohort. A later analysis found that HLA-associated TCR beta chains were more clonally expanded and had lower generation probabilities than equally common non-associated chains. The earlier analysis of a few hundred of the donors excluded 15 to 20 rarely observed V segments, including chromosome 9 orphons, because counts were too low. In this cohort, only TCR beta chains were sequenced, and detectable features were limited by the absence of alpha or paired-chain data. A later analysis found that most CMV-associated TCR beta chains appeared HLA-restricted, with HLA associations seemingly driven largely by CMV exposure.

The cohort consisted of 650 to 700 healthy bone marrow donors. At the time of sampling, every cohort member was nominally healthy, though immune exposures that went unrecorded were likely present. The donor was CMV seronegative and was included in the group of under 450 seronegative cohort members. A peripheral blood sample was provided by each donor, and peripheral blood mononuclear cells were used for TCR beta sequencing. The Qiagen DNeasy Blood Extraction Kit was used to extract genomic DNA from the blood cell samples. The protocol used for the library was the immunoSEQ multiplex PCR assay. For the multiplex PCR, a mixture combining 60 forward primers for TCR Vbeta segments and 13 reverse primers for TCR Jbeta segments was used. The CDR3 region of rearranged TCR beta genes was amplified from genomic DNA with a multiplex PCR assay. Amplified TCR beta libraries were sequenced as 87-base-pair reads on the Illumina HiSeq System. The authors' pipeline ran thus. A later analysis tallied 75 million to 95 million unique TCR beta chains across the 610 or so repertoires, and about 10 million of those chains were shared by two or more donors. To remove PCR and sequencing errors, raw reads were error-corrected and collapsed into unique sequences using a nearest-neighbor algorithm that merged closely related sequences. Alignment of CDR3 sequences to IMGT reference sequences was used to assign V, D and J gene segments. For a sequence to be retained, at least a six-nucleotide match to both a V gene segment and a J gene segment was required. A rearrangement counted as productive if the CDR3 had no stop codons and remained in frame with V and J, and every other rearrangement counted as non-productive. Following IMGT convention, CDR3 was defined as the stretch from the second conserved V-encoded cysteine to the conserved J-encoded phenylalanine. In an earlier analysis of more than 550 of the donors, sequences lacking an unambiguous match to a single V gene segment were excluded. An earlier analysis of a few hundred of the donors called V segments functional above 56.7% productive rearrangements and segregating when the between-donor standard deviation exceeded 5%. A statistical classification framework was built for diagnosing cytomegalovirus status from the catalog of TCR beta chain sequences. V and J gene assignment, in a later analysis, came from comparing TCR nucleotide sequences with IMGT/GENE-DB human TR gene sequences. In a later analysis, CDR3 sequences and most-parsimonious VDJ recombination scenarios were assigned using the TCRdist pipeline. In a later analysis, each TCR beta chain was defined by its CDR3 amino acid sequence together with its V-gene family, and reads without a unique V-gene family were excluded. In a later analysis, 500 to 650 highly shared, low-generation-probability nucleotide sequences were removed to address suspected cross-contamination and a sequencing artifact. A later analysis calculated a clonal expansion index for each public chain from normalized within-repertoire ranks of inferred template counts. In a later analysis, generation probabilities were computed using a VDJ recombination model fitted to out-of-frame rearrangements, and the results were checked against IGoR. A later analysis scored TCR-TCR, TCR-HLA and TCR-CMV co-occurrence with hypergeometric tests, applying a repertoire-size bias correction to TCR pairs. A later analysis estimated false discovery rates by permuting HLA or CMV assignments 20 times. In a later analysis, co-occurring TCRs were grouped using DBSCAN, with TCRdist sequence similarity added in when clustering inside HLA-allele-positive subsets. For co-occurrence clustering, repertoires with fewer than 30,000 or more than 120,000 public chains were excluded, along with roughly 5 repertoires with anomalous nucleotide sharing. TCRdb took over this immuneACCESS table, retaining in-frame rearrangements with V and J assigned. Such tables are incomplete; in checked studies, under half of the missing clones stem from an unresolved V gene, and the remainder is unexplained. V and J calls and clone size are copied from that table; D and trimming were computed from the DNA. The sample contains 55,000 to 70,000 clones, around 80% of them found a single time. Almost 6% of the sample is in the top ten clones.

Details on this clone: The clone's antigen remains unknown. No quality values exist for individual bases; no much larger clone is one base distant.

The clonotype comes from a male donor in good health and CMV-seronegative. The sequencing sample was made of PBMCs.

The DNA sequence is TGTGCCAGCTCACCGTCAGAAAACAATGAGCAGTTCTTC. Its protein product is CASSPSENNEQFF. The chain uses TRBV18 and TRBJ2-1, with no confidently assigned D gene. The CDR3 measures 13 amino acids from cysteine to phenylalanine. Left in the record is the CDR3 DNA by itself, 39 bases read in frame from the first base. The junction shows trimming of 3 bases on V and 5 bases on J, plus 8 bases between the germline ends. CDR1 KGHSH and CDR2 LQKENI are derived from the germline V gene.